These 19 T cell receptor beta chains were sequenced from one sample in a study of shared clonotypes between healthy human individuals. Only in-frame clones appear in the TCRdb table, and some are missing; sequencing was by immunoSEQ multiplex PCR. The sample contains about 1.1 million clones, around 82% of which appear only once. The sequencing sample was made of memory CD4+ T cells from PBMCs. Subset in this sample: CD45RA-negative fraction. All receptors come from a man younger than 35 in good health. Some clones in this sample may be carry-over from other donors' samples.

The chain uses TRBV7-3 and TRBJ2-5; 8 positions agree with TRBD2. V lost 2 bases to trimming and J lost 0 bases; unmatched junction nucleotides: 14. The CDR3 runs to 19 residues. Per germline, CDR1 SGHTA and CDR2 FQGTGA. CDR3 loop: CASSLFPPGSGEDQETQYF. The CDR3 DNA reads as TGTGCCAGCAGCTTATTCCCCCCAGGTAGCGGGGAGGACCAAGAGACCCAGTACTTC. The entire variable domain, with the rest obtained from reference TRBV7-3 and TRBJ2-5, is as follows: GAGVSQTPSNKVTEKGKYVELRCDPISGHTALYWYRQSLGQGPEFLIYFQGTGAADDSGLPNDRFFAVRPEGSVSTLKIQRTERGDSAVYLCASSLFPPGSGEDQETQYFGPGTRLLVL.

CDR3 bases: TGTGCCAGCAGCTTATACCGGACCACCGGGGAGCTGTTTTTT. It codes for CASSLYRTTGELFF. The chain is built from TRBV11-2 and TRBJ2-2; D is undetermined. The CDR3 spans 14 residues. V lost 2 bases and J lost 4, with 8 bases in between. Per the germline V gene, CDR1 is SGHAT and CDR2 is FQNNGV. The entire variable domain, with the rest obtained from reference TRBV11-2 and TRBJ2-2, is as follows: EAGVAQSPRYKIIEKRQSVAFWCNPISGHATLYWYQQILGQGPKLLIQFQNNGVVDDSQLPKDRFSAERLKGVDSTLKIQPAKLEDSAVYLCASSLYRTTGELFFGEGSRLTVL.

This clone came up once. Different DNA sequences within this sample yield the same CDR3. V usage is TRBV18 and J usage is TRBJ2-6, with a possible D match to TRBD1 (6 bases). Trimming left V 3 bases short and J 0 bases short, with 6 bases between. This CDR3 contains 15 residues. The V gene's germline CDR1 is KGHSH and CDR2 LQKENI. CDR3 bases: TGTGCCAGCTCACCGACAGGCTCTGGGGCCAACGTCCTGACTTTC. This codes for CASSPTGSGANVLTF.

For the CDR3, the DNA is TGTGCCAGCAGATCCGACAGGGTGGGGACTGAAGCTTTCTTT. Residues: CASRSDRVGTEAFF. J is TRBJ1-1 and V is TRBV6-1; 7 nucleotides match TRBD1. The CDR3 is made up of 14 amino acids. J lost 5 bases, V lost 6 bases, and 9 bases had no gene match. CDR1 and CDR2 from the germline V gene are MNHNS and SASEGT.

This rearrangement joins TRBV7-2 to TRBJ2-5; D not resolved. Germline V gene sequence: CDR1 SGHTA, CDR2 FQGNSA. The V gene lost 4 bases and the J gene lost 3 bases, with 18 bases spanning the gap. This CDR3 spans 16 amino acids. CDR3 sequence (DNA): TGTGCCAGCAGCTATTATGGTTCTACTATCAAAGAGACCCAGTACTTC. This gives the protein CASSYYGSTIKETQYF.

Points on this clone: This sample also contains other DNA sequences that code for the same CDR3. The chain is built from TRBV6-5 and TRBJ1-2; 7 nucleotides match TRBD1. In germline, CDR1 is MNHEY, CDR2 SVGAGI. Trimming cost V 0 bases and J 1 base; bases outside gene matches: 2. The CDR3 sequence is 15 residues long. CDR3 bases: TGTGCCAGCAGTTACTCCAACAGGGGTAACTATGGCTACACCTTC. It codes for CASSYSNRGNYGYTF.

V usage is TRBV6-5 and J usage is TRBJ1-2, with 10 bases lining up with TRBD1. This CDR3 spans 15 amino acids. Germline CDR1 MNHEY, CDR2 SVGAGI. Trimming took 4 bases from V and 2 from J; bases not matched to a gene: 4. The CDR3 region has the DNA TGTGCCAGCAGTTCCCGGACAGGGGGGAACTATGGCTACACCTTC. It translates to CASSSRTGGNYGYTF.

Written as DNA, the CDR3 is TGTGCCAGCCAGCCCGGGACACTGAACACTGAAGCTTTCTTT. As protein: CASQPGTLNTEAFF. The chain recombines TRBV28 with TRBJ1-1, with D possibly being TRBD1 (6 bases). There are 14 residues in the CDR3. V was clipped by 8 bases and J by 0 bases, with 13 bases between them. Germline CDR1 MDHEN, CDR2 SYDVKM.

The chain couples TRBV5-1 to TRBJ1-1; TRBD1 is a possible D gene (6 bases). This CDR3 is built from 15 residues. Trimming took off 4 bases at V and 1 base at J, with 14 bases between the two ends. Germline CDR1 SGHRS, CDR2 YFSETQ. CDR3 in amino acids: CASSGRGGPNTEAFF. For the CDR3, the DNA is TGCGCCAGCAGCGGTCGGGGGGGGCCGAACACTGAAGCTTTCTTT.

This sequence joins TRBV5-6 and TRBJ1-2, with TRBD1 identical over 7 bases. V trimming: 6 bases; J trimming: 7 bases; junction bases outside the gene matches: 12. CDR1 SGHDT and CDR2 YYEEEE come from the germline V gene. This CDR3 is 14 amino acids long. The CDR3 region is CASTDTGTVGGYTF. The DNA for the CDR3 is TGTGCCAGCACCGATACAGGGACAGTCGGTGGCTACACCTTC.

To note about this clone: The same CDR3 arises from other DNA sequences in this sample as well. The chain combines TRBV18 with TRBJ2-2; unclear D gene. The CDR3 covers 13 residues. Germline V gene data show CDR1 as KGHSH and CDR2 as LQKENI. The germline V and J ends were trimmed by 3 bases and 0 bases, with 2 bases remaining between them. The CDR3 DNA is TGTGCCAGCTCACCCTCGAACACCGGGGAGCTGTTTTTT. As protein: CASSPSNTGELFF.

The V call is TRBV11-2, the J call TRBJ1-3, with D hard to call. Germline CDR1 and CDR2: SGHAT and FQNNGV. V gave up 5 bases and J gave up 6 bases, with 23 bases separating them. CDR3 size: 17 residues. CDR3: CASSPILWADQENTIYF. CDR3 nucleotides: TGTGCCAGCAGCCCCATCCTATGGGCAGATCAAGAAAACACCATATATTTT.

The V gene is TRBV5-6, the J gene TRBJ2-3, with TRBD1 identical over 8 bases. J was trimmed by 5 bases and V by 2 bases; bases with no gene match: 4. CDR3 length equals 14 residues. CDR1 and CDR2 (germline): SGHDT, YYEEEE. The CDR3 loop is CASSFPTGEDTQYF. The DNA for the CDR3 is TGTGCCAGCAGCTTCCCGACAGGGGAAGATACGCAGTATTTT.

This clone was detected a few times. The chain joins TRBV28 to TRBJ1-2; D uncertain. The length of the CDR3 is 14 residues. Germline-derived CDR1 and CDR2 are MDHEN and SYDVKM. V was shortened by 5 bases and J by 4 bases, with 14 bases between the two germline ends. The CDR3 DNA sequence: TGTGCCAGCAGTCCCACGGCCAGCCTCTATGGCTACACCTTC. Protein product: CASSPTASLYGYTF.

The chain is built from TRBV20-1 and TRBJ1-1; the D is unclear. CDR1 is DFQATT, CDR2 SNEGSKA, per germline (reference sequence). V lost 3 bases and J 11 bases, leaving 13 bases between the germline ends. This CDR3 has 11 residues. The CDR3 DNA is TGCAGTGCTAGTGACGGGCTTTGGGCTTTCTTT. Amino acids: CSASDGLWAFF.

About this clone itself: Other DNA sequences in the same sample also yield this CDR3. V gene TRBV6-6 combines with J gene TRBJ1-1, with TRBD1 as a possible D gene (5 bases). The germline gives CDR1 MNHNY, CDR2 SVGAGI (reference sequence). The CDR3 loop spans 13 amino acids. V lost 6 bases and J 0 bases, leaving 8 bases between the germline ends. The chain's CDR3 is CASSRGLNTEAFF. For the CDR3, the DNA is TGTGCCAGCAGCCGGGGCTTGAACACTGAAGCTTTCTTT.

The rearrangement links TRBV18 to TRBJ2-3, with D perhaps TRBD1 (5 bases). Trimming pared 5 bases from V and 5 bases from J, leaving 8 bases between. The CDR3 runs 12 residues. The germline V gene encodes CDR1 KGHSH and CDR2 LQKENI. The CDR3 DNA reads TGTGCCAGCTCATCCACAGGAGATACGCAGTATTTT. It yields the protein CASSSTGDTQYF.

The chain links TRBV7-2 to TRBJ2-7, with D perhaps TRBD2 (5 bases). This CDR3 has 14 residues. The V end lost 2 bases, the J end lost 7 bases, and 15 bases lay between the germline ends. The germline gives CDR1 SGHTA, CDR2 FQGNSA. CDR3: CASSLTGFTREQYF. The CDR3 coding sequence is TGTGCCAGCAGCTTAACGGGATTCACAAGGGAGCAGTACTTC.

There are a few counts of this clone. V usage is TRBV29-1 and J usage is TRBJ1-4; D uncertain. The CDR3 spans 13 residues. V gave up 4 bases and J gave up 5 bases, with 11 bases separating them. Germline CDR1 SQVTM, CDR2 ANQGSEA. CDR3 sequence (DNA): TGCAGCGTTGTAGGGTCCGGCAATGAAAAACTGTTTTTT. Protein: CSVVGSGNEKLFF.